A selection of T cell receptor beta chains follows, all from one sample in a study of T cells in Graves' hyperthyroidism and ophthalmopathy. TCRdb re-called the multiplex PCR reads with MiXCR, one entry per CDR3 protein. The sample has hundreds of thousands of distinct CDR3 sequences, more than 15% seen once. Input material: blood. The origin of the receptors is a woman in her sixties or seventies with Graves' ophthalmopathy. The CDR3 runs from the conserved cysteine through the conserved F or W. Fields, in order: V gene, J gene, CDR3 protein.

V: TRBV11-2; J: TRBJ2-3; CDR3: CASSLDIVTGPPDTQYF
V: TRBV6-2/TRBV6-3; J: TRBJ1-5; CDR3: CASSPGQGIQPQHF
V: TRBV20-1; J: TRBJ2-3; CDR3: CSARAGPSRTDTQYF
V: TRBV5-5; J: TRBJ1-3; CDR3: CASSRGGTGTWDTIYF
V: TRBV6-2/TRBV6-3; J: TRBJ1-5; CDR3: CASSYSIRMGGNQPQHF
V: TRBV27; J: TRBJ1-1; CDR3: CASSLSTDTEAFF
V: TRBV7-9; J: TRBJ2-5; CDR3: CASSTTTSGGAIETQYF
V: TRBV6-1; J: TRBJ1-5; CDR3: CASSYPDRGHQPQHF
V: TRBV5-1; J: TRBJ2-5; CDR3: CASSLGVQGGYQETQYF
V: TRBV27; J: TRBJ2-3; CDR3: CASSASGPELPDTQYF
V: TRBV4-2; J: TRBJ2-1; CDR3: CASSQDPAGEGEQFF
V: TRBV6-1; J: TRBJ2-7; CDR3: CASSEGNLYEQYF
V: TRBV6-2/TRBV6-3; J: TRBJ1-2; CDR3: CASSTGTLNGGYTF
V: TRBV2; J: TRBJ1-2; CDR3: CASSRLGGQGEYGYTF
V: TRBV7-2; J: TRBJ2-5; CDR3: CASSLGTGETQYF
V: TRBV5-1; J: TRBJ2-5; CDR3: CASSFLTSGGEETQYF
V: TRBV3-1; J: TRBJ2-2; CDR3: CASSQGRTGELFF
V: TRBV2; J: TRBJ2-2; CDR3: CASIGGASTGELFF
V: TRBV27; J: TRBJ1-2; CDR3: CASKDPRRGYGYTF
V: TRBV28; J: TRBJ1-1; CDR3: CASSLWSRDAETQAFF
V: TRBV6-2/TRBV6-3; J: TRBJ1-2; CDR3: CASSYPGQGARGYTF
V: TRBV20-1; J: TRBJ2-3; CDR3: CSARGPGTVTDTQYF
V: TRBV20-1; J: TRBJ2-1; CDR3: CSAPRGTSGSSYNEQFF
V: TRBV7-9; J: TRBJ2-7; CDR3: CASSRTGYEQYF
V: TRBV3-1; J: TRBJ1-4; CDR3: CASSRQGVSEKLFF
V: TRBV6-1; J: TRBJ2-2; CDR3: CATHIGQYSTGELFF
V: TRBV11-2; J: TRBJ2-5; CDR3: CASSLDRSQETQYF
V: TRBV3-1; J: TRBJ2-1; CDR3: CASSQDRVNEQFF
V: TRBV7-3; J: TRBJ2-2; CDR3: CASSAGLALQDTGELFF
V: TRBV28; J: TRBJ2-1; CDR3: CASSLPPMGRDYNEQFF
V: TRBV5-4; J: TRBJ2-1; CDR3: CASSLGRQKIEQFF
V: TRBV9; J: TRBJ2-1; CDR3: CASSVVGSIHEQFF
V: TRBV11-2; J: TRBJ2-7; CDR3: CASSRVRGPLEDYEQYF
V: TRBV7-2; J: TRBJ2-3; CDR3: CASSLRDPTDTQYF
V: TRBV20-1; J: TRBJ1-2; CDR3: CSARVWTHNYGYTF
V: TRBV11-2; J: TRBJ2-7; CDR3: CASSFPNRRLAGGPLNAYEQYF
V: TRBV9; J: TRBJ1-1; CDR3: CASSGRRGQVNTEAFF
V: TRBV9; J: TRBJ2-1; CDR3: CASSVASRNYNEQFF
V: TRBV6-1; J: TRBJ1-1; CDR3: CASRFGGPNTEAFF
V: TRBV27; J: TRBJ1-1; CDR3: CASRLLDRPEAFF
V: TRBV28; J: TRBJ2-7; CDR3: CASLLNTGEQYF
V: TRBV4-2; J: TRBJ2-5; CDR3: CASSIGTGVETQYF
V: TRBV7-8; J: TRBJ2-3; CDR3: CASSLSVSITDTQYF
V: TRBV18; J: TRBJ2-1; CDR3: CASSPRHRVFNEQFF
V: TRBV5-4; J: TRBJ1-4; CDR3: CASSQGISRATNEKLFF
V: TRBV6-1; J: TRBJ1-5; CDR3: CASRDPRLRVAGNSRYSNQPQHF
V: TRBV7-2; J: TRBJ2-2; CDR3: CASSPGTGVSGELFF
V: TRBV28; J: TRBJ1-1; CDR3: CASSLRGSSTEAFF
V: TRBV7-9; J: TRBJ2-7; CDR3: CASSSTTPIRDTPKVYEQYF
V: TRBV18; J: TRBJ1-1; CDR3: CASSPPNRELLTAFF
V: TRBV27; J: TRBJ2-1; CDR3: CASSSPIGGLGGEQFF
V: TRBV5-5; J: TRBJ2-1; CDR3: CASSLANAVNEQFF
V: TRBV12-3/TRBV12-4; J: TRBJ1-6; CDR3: CASSKDVSPLHF
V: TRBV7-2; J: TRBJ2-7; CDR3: CASSLRFRGGGRSSEQYF
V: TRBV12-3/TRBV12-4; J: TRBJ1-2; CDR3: CASSKGTGGSPNYGYTF